Following are 18 T cell receptor beta chains from one sample sequenced in a study of T cell repertoires in cytomegalovirus infection. TCRdb processed the reads anew with MiXCR; each CDR3 protein has one entry. Among fewer than 350,000 distinct CDR3 sequences listed, about a sixth were seen once. The source material was PBMCs. Receptors originate from a human donor in good health (CMV status not recorded). Some clones in this sample may be carry-over from other donors' samples.

The chain employs TRBV9 and TRBJ2-1, with D perhaps TRBD1 or TRBD2 (7 bases each). Trimming took 6 bases from V and 3 from J, leaving 16 bases between them. CDR3 length: 15 residues. CDR1 is SGDLS, CDR2 YYNGEE, per germline. CDR3 sequence reads: CASTLGGGGYNEQFF. The CDR3 region has the DNA TGTGCCAGCACCTTGGGAGGGGGCGGCTACAATGAGCAGTTCTTC.

This clonotype has a handful of counts. This chain uses TRBV2 with TRBJ2-2; D is unclear. CDR1 and CDR2 (germline): SNHLY, FYNNEI. Trimming cost V 8 bases and J 3 bases, with 10 bases left between them. The CDR3 is 13 residues long. CDR3 sequence reads: CASGREDTGELFF. The CDR3 bases are TGTGCCAGCGGGCGAGAAGACACCGGGGAGCTGTTTTTT.

This clonotype was recorded at least ten times. This sequence joins TRBV11-1 and TRBJ1-6, with D perhaps TRBD1 (6 bases). The V end was cut by 1 base, the J end by 7 bases, with 11 bases between. Germline V CDR1 and CDR2: SGHAT, FQDESV (reference sequence). The CDR3 covers 15 residues. The CDR3 nucleotides read TGTGCCAGCAGCTTAGAGCCAGGGGCGAATTCACCCCTCCACTTT. This encodes CASSLEPGANSPLHF.

The chain couples TRBV28 to TRBJ1-1; D may be TRBD1 (6 bases). The germline CDR1 and CDR2 sequences are MDHEN and SYDVKM. CDR3 length equals 14 residues. With 4 bases removed from V and 9 bases from J, the gap between germline ends came to 18 bases. CDR3 in amino acids: CASSSRQALPKAFF. Here the CDR3 DNA reads TGTGCCAGCAGTTCCCGACAGGCATTGCCCAAAGCTTTCTTT.

This clonotype has only a few counts. V usage is TRBV7-9 and J usage is TRBJ2-1; 9 bases line up with TRBD1. V dropped 5 bases and J dropped 8; count of bases not matched to a gene: 13. The CDR3 is 16 residues long. Germline CDR1 SEHNR, CDR2 FQNEAQ (reference sequence). CDR3 DNA sequence: TGTGCCAGCAGCCTGGAACCGGGACAGGGTTTCCATGAGCAGTTCTTC. Translated, it gives CASSLEPGQGFHEQFF.

The sample holds a few counts of this clonotype. This chain links TRBV5-1 with TRBJ2-4; tentatively, D is TRBD1 (6 bases). The V end lost 0 bases, the J end lost 6 bases, and 16 bases lay between the germline ends. The CDR3 runs 16 residues. Germline V gene data show CDR1 as SGHRS and CDR2 as YFSETQ. The CDR3, as DNA: TGCGCCAGCAGCTTGGAAGGCAGGGGATGGGGAAACATTCAGTACTTC. As protein: CASSLEGRGWGNIQYF.

The genes are TRBV5-4 and TRBJ2-4; 11 bases line up with TRBD1. Germline V gives CDR1 SGHNT, CDR2 YYREEE (reference sequence). The CDR3 contains 15 residues. V gave up 3 bases and J gave up 8 bases; unmatched junction bases: 7. CDR3 residues: CASSSGGTGGHIQYF. DNA of the CDR3: TGTGCCAGCAGCTCTGGTGGGACAGGGGGTCACATTCAGTACTTC. Together with reference TRBV5-4 and TRBJ2-4, the CDR3 gives the full variable domain: ETGVTQSPTHLIKTRGQQVTLRCSSQSGHNTVSWYQQALGQGPQFIFQYYREEENGRGNFPPRFSGLQFPNYSSELNVNALELDDSALYLCASSSGGTGGHIQYFGAGTRLSVL.

This clonotype has just a few counts. The chain has TRBV28 and TRBJ1-1, with 7 positions matching TRBD1. Germline loops: CDR1 MDHEN, CDR2 SYDVKM. The J segment lost 7 bases and the V segment lost 7 bases, leaving 9 bases of the junction unmatched. This CDR3 spans 13 amino acids. As DNA, the CDR3 is TGTGCCAGCACCGAACAGGGGTCGGGTGAAGCTTTCTTT. Translated, it gives CASTEQGSGEAFF. Supplemented by reference TRBV28 and TRBJ1-1, the full variable domain reads DVKVTQSSRYLVKRTGEKVFLECVQDMDHENMFWYRQDPGLGLRLIYFSYDVKMKEKGDIPEGYSVSREKKERFSLILESASTNQTSMYLCASTEQGSGEAFFGQGTRLTVV.

This clonotype has just a few counts. The V gene is TRBV6-5, the J gene TRBJ2-7; 8 positions match TRBD1. Germline CDR1 reads MNHEY; CDR2 reads SVGAGI. There are 14 residues in the CDR3. V lost 4 bases, J lost 2 bases, and 4 bases stayed unmatched. This CDR3 reads CASSSNRGAYEQYF. The CDR3 coding sequence is TGTGCCAGCAGTTCAAACAGGGGGGCCTACGAGCAGTACTTC.

This rearrangement joins TRBV14 to TRBJ1-2, with 8 bases lining up with TRBD1. V shed 1 base and J 0 bases; nucleotides not matched to a gene: 16. From germline, CDR1 is SGHDN and CDR2 FVKESK. CDR3 length equals 20 residues. The CDR3: CASSQVDFFGGQGPNYGYTF. For the CDR3, the DNA is TGTGCCAGCAGCCAAGTGGATTTTTTTGGTGGACAGGGTCCTAACTATGGCTACACCTTC.

This clonotype has a count of ten or more. The chain recombines TRBV7-2 with TRBJ1-5, with a weak D call TRBD1 (5 bases). The CDR3 sequence is 12 residues long. Germline V CDR1 and CDR2: SGHTA, FQGNSA. V was trimmed by 8 bases and J by 6 bases, leaving 11 bases between them. CDR3 protein: CASRQGAQPQHF. The CDR3 region has the DNA TGTGCCAGCCGGCAGGGCGCTCAGCCCCAGCATTTT.

The chain links TRBV15 to TRBJ1-5; tentatively, D is TRBD1 (5 bases). The CDR3 has 14 amino acids. The V and J ends lost 0 bases and 4 bases respectively, with 7 bases between them. Per germline, CDR1 LNHNV and CDR2 YYDKDF (reference sequence). The CDR3 nucleotides read TGTGCCACCAGCAGAGAGGGGCGAAATCAGCCCCAGCATTTT. This translates into CATSREGRNQPQHF. Filled out from reference TRBV15 and TRBJ1-5, the complete variable domain reads DAMVIQNPRYQVTQFGKPVTLSCSQTLNHNVMYWYQQKSSQAPKLLFHYYDKDFNNEADTPDNFQSRRPNTSFCFLDIRSPGLGDTAMYLCATSREGRNQPQHFGDGTRLSIL.

Many counts were recorded for this clonotype. V is TRBV7-2 and J is TRBJ2-2; D perhaps matches TRBD2 (5 bases). Germline V gene lookup returns CDR1 SGHTA and CDR2 FQGNSA. The CDR3 totals 16 residues. V lost 2 bases and J 0 bases, leaving 10 bases between the germline ends. The chain's CDR3 is CASSLSAGTNTGELFF. CDR3 in DNA: TGTGCCAGCAGCTTATCCGCCGGGACGAACACCGGGGAGCTGTTTTTT.

On this clonotype: At one boundary the junction diverges from the germline segment, which might be a read error. The chain employs TRBV20-1 and TRBJ2-1; 14 bases match TRBD2. This CDR3 has 16 residues. In germline, CDR1 is DFQATT, CDR2 SNEGSKA (reference sequence). This CDR3 is CSADGLAGGRYNEQLF. The CDR3 DNA reads TGCAGTGCTGACGGACTAGCGGGGGGTCGGTACAATGAGCAGCTCTTC.

This clonotype was counted ten times or more. This chain uses TRBV12-3 or TRBV12-4 with TRBJ1-3; 8 nucleotides line up with TRBD1. The trim removed 6 bases at V and 4 bases at J, leaving 11 bases unmatched. The CDR3 length is 16 residues. The CDR3 here is CASSETGGTWGNTIYF. CDR3 sequence (DNA): TGTGCCAGCAGCGAAACAGGGGGAACGTGGGGAAACACCATATATTTT.

This clonotype was seen repeatedly, ten times or more. This chain uses TRBV10-3 with TRBJ2-3, with a tentative D call TRBD1 (5 bases). In germline, CDR1 is ENHRY, CDR2 SYGVKD. V lost 4 bases and J 0 bases, leaving 11 bases between the germline ends. This CDR3 contains 15 residues. CDR3 residues: CAISGQSLSTDTQYF. CDR3 coding DNA: TGTGCCATCAGTGGACAGTCACTTAGCACAGATACGCAGTATTTT.

There are a few counts of this clonotype. The chain is built from TRBV7-2 and TRBJ2-1; no definite D call. The CDR3 contains 13 residues. The V end lost 2 bases, the J end lost 6 bases, and 8 bases lay between the germline ends. CDR1 SGHTA and CDR2 FQGNSA come from the germline V gene. In nucleotides, the CDR3 is TGTGCCAGCAGCTTATTCTCTCTCAATGAGCAGTTCTTC. It yields the protein CASSLFSLNEQFF.

The table lists this clonotype with many counts. V gene TRBV6-5 combines with J gene TRBJ1-2; the match to TRBD1 covers 8 bases. The CDR3 length is 17 residues. CDR1 and CDR2 from the germline V gene are MNHEY and SVGAGI. The junction had 11 bases not matched to a gene; V was cut back by 3 bases and J by 2 bases. In nucleotides, the CDR3 is TGTGCCAGCAGTTATAGTTTGACCAGGGGGCTGAACTATGGCTACACCTTC. Translated, it gives CASSYSLTRGLNYGYTF.